The rows below give T cell receptor beta chains drawn from one sample of a study of cytomegalovirus exposure and HLA in healthy donors. Method: immunoSEQ multiplex PCR; TCRdb's copy keeps in-frame clones and lacks some. This sample has around 200,000 clones; approximately 82% occur once, and the top ten carry around 0.57%. The sequenced sample was PBMCs. These receptors all stem from a woman in her forties in good health and CMV-seronegative. CDR3s include the opening cysteine and the closing phenylalanine or tryptophan. A D gene is named only where the DNA matches it firmly. Only part of the rows carry a size: once, few, many, or a class if the clone is expanded.

TRBV4-2	NA	TRBJ1-2	TRBD1	TGTGCCAGCAGCCAAGATGCCGGGACAGACTATGGCTACACCTTC	CASSQDAGTDYGYTF
TRBV7-8	once	TRBJ2-7	NA	TGTGCCAGCAGCTTACTTAAGGGGCCCCCCTCCTACGAGCAGTACTTC	CASSLLKGPPSYEQYF
TRBV5-4	NA	TRBJ1-1	NA	TGTGCCAGCAGCTTAGGGGATTTATATCCTGAAGCTTTCTTT	CASSLGDLYPEAFF
TRBV19	NA	TRBJ1-2	NA	TGTGCCAGTAGTATAGGGGGAGCGGATGGCTACACCTTC	CASSIGGADGYTF
TRBV11-2	NA	TRBJ2-5	NA	TGTGCCAGCAGCTCTCGTTCGGAAGAGACCCAGTACTTC	CASSSRSEETQYF
TRBV29-1	once	TRBJ2-2	NA	TGCAGCGTTGAGTCGAACTATACCGGGGAGCTGTTTTTT	CSVESNYTGELFF
TRBV6-1	NA	TRBJ2-7	NA	TGTGCCAGCAGTGAAGGGGCAGGGTACGCCTACGAGCAGTACTTC	CASSEGAGYAYEQYF
TRBV30	NA	TRBJ2-5	NA	TGTGCCTGGAGTGCGGGCAGGGGTTACGAGACCCAGTACTTC	CAWSAGRGYETQYF
TRBV7-3	NA	TRBJ2-1	NA	TGTGCCAGCAGCGCACAGGAGAACAATGAGCAGTTCTTC	CASSAQENNEQFF
TRBV6-1	NA	TRBJ2-3	NA	TGTGCCGGGGCTTACACAGATACGCAGTATTTT	CAGAYTDTQYF
TRBV28	NA	TRBJ2-7	NA	TGTGCCAGCAGGTTCAGAACAGGAAACTCCTACGAGCAGTACTTC	CASRFRTGNSYEQYF
TRBV7-9	NA	TRBJ2-2	TRBD2	TGTGCCAGCAGCTCGACTAGCTACCCTGGCGGGGAGCTGTTTTTT	CASSSTSYPGGELFF
TRBV6-5	NA	TRBJ2-1	TRBD2	TGTGCCACTTCGACTAGCTCCATAAACAATGAGCAGTTCTTC	CATSTSSINNEQFF
TRBV6-6	NA	TRBJ2-7	NA	TGTGCCAGCAGCGAGTTTGACGAGCAGTACTTC	CASSEFDEQYF
TRBV30	NA	TRBJ1-1	NA	TGTGCCTGGAGTTTACAGTTCACTGAAGCTTTCTTT	CAWSLQFTEAFF
TRBV30	NA	TRBJ1-1	NA	TGTGCCTGGAGTACTGCGGACACTGAAGCTTTCTTT	CAWSTADTEAFF
TRBV9	NA	TRBJ1-6	TRBD1	TGTGCCAGCAGTATAGGGTCACAGGGGCCCTCACCCCTCCACTTT	CASSIGSQGPSPLHF
TRBV19	NA	TRBJ1-1	NA	TGTGCCAGTAGTACACTGACAGGGAACACTGAAGCTTTCTTT	CASSTLTGNTEAFF
TRBV19	few	TRBJ1-5	NA	TGTGCCAGTAGTCCCCCCGCAGGCGTCTATAGCAATCAGCCCCAGCATTTT	CASSPPAGVYSNQPQHF
TRBV14	NA	TRBJ2-1	NA	TGTGCCAGCAGCCAATCGAGGGTGCTGTTCTTC	CASSQSRVLFF
TRBV5-5	NA	TRBJ2-7	NA	TGTGCCAGCGGCTCCAGGGAAACGTCCTACGAGCAGTACTTC	CASGSRETSYEQYF
TRBV21-1	NA	TRBJ1-4	NA	TGTGCCAGCAGCAAAGCGCTCAGGGAAGGGGAAAAACTGTTTTTT	CASSKALREGEKLFF
TRBV14	NA	TRBJ1-6	NA	TGTGCCAGCAGCCAAGATGGCACAGTGATAGGTTCACCCCTCCACTTT	CASSQDGTVIGSPLHF
TRBV30	NA	TRBJ1-2	NA	TGTGCCTGGAATGACAGACTCTATGGCTACACCTTC	CAWNDRLYGYTF
TRBV11-3	NA	TRBJ2-7	NA	TGTGCCAGCAGCTCCCGGGACTGGGACTCCTACGAGCAGTACTTC	CASSSRDWDSYEQYF
TRBV5-4	NA	TRBJ2-5	TRBD1	TGTGCCAGCAGCCAAACCCGGGGGACAGGGGAAAAGACCCAGTACTTC	CASSQTRGTGEKTQYF
TRBV15	NA	TRBJ1-5	TRBD1	TGTGCCACCAGCAGAGAGGGACAGGTGCTAAATCAGCCCCAGCATTTT	CATSREGQVLNQPQHF
TRBV5-8	NA	TRBJ2-1	NA	TGTGCCAGCAGCTTGGGGTCCTACAGGGTGCCCGATGAGCAGTTCTTC	CASSLGSYRVPDEQFF
TRBV7-2	NA	TRBJ1-6	TRBD1	TGTGCCAGCAGCCGTCCGACAGGGTCCAATTCACCCCTCCACTTT	CASSRPTGSNSPLHF
TRBV6-1	NA	TRBJ1-4	TRBD1	TGTGCCAGCGGCTCCGGGACAGGGGGCCAAAAACTGTTTTTT	CASGSGTGGQKLFF
TRBV19	NA	TRBJ2-5	NA	TGTGCCAGTAGTCAGACAATGACCTCGCAAGAGACCCAGTACTTC	CASSQTMTSQETQYF
TRBV29-1	NA	TRBJ2-7	NA	TGCAGCGTTGAAATGGGCCAGGCCCCCTACGAGCAGTACTTC	CSVEMGQAPYEQYF
TRBV7-2	NA	TRBJ1-5	NA	TGTGCCAGCACCAACCCCGGGTCCTATCAGCCCCAGCATTTT	CASTNPGSYQPQHF
TRBV25-1	once	TRBJ1-2	TRBD1	TGTGCCAGCAGTCCGACAGGGGTGGGAGGCTACACCTTC	CASSPTGVGGYTF
TRBV15	NA	TRBJ2-1	NA	TGTGCCACCAGCAGAGATCGAGGGCGTGAGCAGTTCTTC	CATSRDRGREQFF
TRBV5-4	NA	TRBJ2-1	NA	TGTGCCAGCAGCTTATCAGGGGTACGGAATGAGCAGTTCTTC	CASSLSGVRNEQFF
TRBV19	NA	TRBJ1-1	NA	TGTGCCAGTAGTCCCGGGTCCGTTTTCATAAACACTGAAGCTTTCTTT	CASSPGSVFINTEAFF